This T cell receptor (beta chain) was recovered during a study of T cells after yellow fever vaccination. Points from the study as a whole: CD4 and CD8 compartments shared a small share of clonotypes, likely from convergent recombination. Researchers report a weaker secondary response that nonetheless peaked faster, day 5 versus 15. Contamination of FACS-sorted repertoires by abundant clonotypes from the bulk population could occur. Among primary-vaccination clones, most reappeared after the booster, at roughly 95% for CD4 and 88% for CD8.

This clonotype came up a few times. No antigen is known for it. TCRdb independently ran MiXCR on the 5' RACE reads; one entry per CDR3 protein. The repertoire includes around 340,000 distinct CDR3 sequences, roughly an eighth of them detected once, and 2.5% to 4% sits in the top ten. The specimen comprised CD4+ T cells sorted from PBMCs, sampled 15 days after the yellow fever booster vaccination. The clonotype comes from a man aged 18-30 years who received the YFV17D yellow fever vaccine.

The chain's CDR3 is CSARVGLVGRTQYF. Written as DNA, the CDR3 is TGCAGTGCTAGAGTGGGGCTAGTAGGACGCACGCAGTATTTT. This chain joins TRBV20-1 and TRBJ2-3; TRBD1 is a possible D gene (5 bases). The ends were cut back, 1 base at V and 9 bases at J, with 17 bases in the middle. CDR3 length equals 14 residues. CDR1 is DFQATT and CDR2 is SNEGSKA in the germline V gene (reference sequence).